A selection of T cell receptor beta chains follows, all from one sample in a study of cytomegalovirus exposure and HLA in healthy donors. Method: immunoSEQ multiplex PCR; TCRdb's copy keeps in-frame clones and lacks some. The table has 160,000 or so clones, approximately 78% seen once. Sequenced input: PBMCs. The origin of the receptors is a male donor in good health and CMV-seronegative. Each CDR3 is given with its conserved first and last residue.

>TRBJ2-5|15|TRBV25-1
CASSGFGAAQETQYF
>TRBJ1-5|14|TRBV2
CASNRGTGNQPQHF
>TRBJ2-5|14|TRBV9
CASSLGQGRETQYF
>TRBJ1-1|18|TRBV7-9
CASSLQAGGNFRSTEAFF
>TRBJ2-1|18|TRBV7-2
CASSFTRGGVHSYNEQFF
>TRBJ2-5|15|TRBV4-3
CASSRGRGHQETQYF
>TRBJ2-7|15|TRBV7-3
CASSLGAGAPFEQYF
>TRBJ2-7|16|TRBV4-1
CASSLKMASFSYEQYF
>TRBJ1-3|14|TRBV7-6
CASSRGAIGNTIYF
>TRBJ2-1|14|TRBV27
CASRQGAAGNEQFF
>TRBJ2-5|15|TRBV14
CASSPGASSQETQYF
>TRBJ1-2|13|TRBV6-1
CASSGGTGYGYTF
>TRBJ1-3|14|TRBV5-4
CASSLAGAGNTIYF
>TRBJ1-5|17|TRBV6-1
CASSERRGKGDYQPQHF
>TRBJ2-2|14|TRBV29-1
CSASTRTNTGELFF
>TRBJ2-3|16|TRBV7-3
CASSFRGQGGPDTQYF